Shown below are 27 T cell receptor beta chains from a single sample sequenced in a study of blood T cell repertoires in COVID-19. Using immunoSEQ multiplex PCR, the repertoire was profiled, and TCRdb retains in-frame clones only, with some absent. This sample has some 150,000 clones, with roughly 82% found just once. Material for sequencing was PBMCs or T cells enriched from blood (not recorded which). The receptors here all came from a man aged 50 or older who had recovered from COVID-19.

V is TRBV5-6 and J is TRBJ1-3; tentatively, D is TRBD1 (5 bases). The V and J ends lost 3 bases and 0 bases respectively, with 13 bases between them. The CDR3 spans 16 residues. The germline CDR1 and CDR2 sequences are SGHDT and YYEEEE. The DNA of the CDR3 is TGTGCCAGCAGCTCACCGGGACTCAACTCTGGAAACACCATATATTTT. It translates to CASSSPGLNSGNTIYF.

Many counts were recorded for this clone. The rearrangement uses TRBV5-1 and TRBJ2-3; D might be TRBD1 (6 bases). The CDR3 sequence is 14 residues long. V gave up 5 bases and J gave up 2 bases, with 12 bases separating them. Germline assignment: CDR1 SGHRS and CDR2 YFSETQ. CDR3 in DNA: TGCGCCAGCAGGAAGCAGGGGCTCACAGATACGCAGTATTTT. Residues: CASRKQGLTDTQYF.

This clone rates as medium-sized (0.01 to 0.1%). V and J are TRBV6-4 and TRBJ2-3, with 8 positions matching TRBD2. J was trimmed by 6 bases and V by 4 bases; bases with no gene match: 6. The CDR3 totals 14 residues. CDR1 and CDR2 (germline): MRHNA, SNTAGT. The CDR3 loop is CASSARGVYDTQYF. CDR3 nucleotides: TGTGCCAGCAGTGCGCGGGGGGTATACGATACGCAGTATTTT.

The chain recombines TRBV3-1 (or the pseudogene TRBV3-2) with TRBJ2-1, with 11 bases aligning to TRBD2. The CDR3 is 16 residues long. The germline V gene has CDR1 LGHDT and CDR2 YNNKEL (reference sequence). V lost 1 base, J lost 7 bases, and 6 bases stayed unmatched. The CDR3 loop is CASSQGVLAGGNEQFF. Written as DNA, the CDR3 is TGTGCCAGCAGCCAAGGGGTTCTAGCGGGGGGAAATGAGCAGTTCTTC.

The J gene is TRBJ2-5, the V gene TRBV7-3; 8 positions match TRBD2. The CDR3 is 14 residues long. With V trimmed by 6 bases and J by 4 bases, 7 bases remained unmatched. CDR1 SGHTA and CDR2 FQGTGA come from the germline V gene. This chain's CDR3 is CASSDGGASETQYF. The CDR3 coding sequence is TGTGCCAGCAGTGACGGGGGGGCCTCAGAGACCCAGTACTTC.

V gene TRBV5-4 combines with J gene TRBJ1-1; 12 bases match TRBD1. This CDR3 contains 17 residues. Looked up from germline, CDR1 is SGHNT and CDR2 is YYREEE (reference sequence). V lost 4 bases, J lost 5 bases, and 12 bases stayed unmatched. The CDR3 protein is CASSPRGTGGAWTEAFF. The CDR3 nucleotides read TGTGCCAGCAGCCCACGAGGGACAGGGGGCGCGTGGACTGAAGCTTTCTTT.

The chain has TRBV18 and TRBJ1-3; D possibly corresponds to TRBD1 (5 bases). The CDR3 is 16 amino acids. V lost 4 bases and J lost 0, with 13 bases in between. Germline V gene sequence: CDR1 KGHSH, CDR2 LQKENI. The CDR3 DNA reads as TGTGCCAGCTCACTCTGGACACCTAGCTCTGGAAACACCATATATTTT. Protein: CASSLWTPSSGNTIYF.

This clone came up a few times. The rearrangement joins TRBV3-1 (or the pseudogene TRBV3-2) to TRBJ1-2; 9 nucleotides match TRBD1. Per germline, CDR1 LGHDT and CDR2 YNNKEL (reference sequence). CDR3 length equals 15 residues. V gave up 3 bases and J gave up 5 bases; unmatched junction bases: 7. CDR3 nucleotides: TGTGCCAGCAGCCATGACAGGGGGGGGAAGTATGGCTACACCTTC. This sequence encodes CASSHDRGGKYGYTF.

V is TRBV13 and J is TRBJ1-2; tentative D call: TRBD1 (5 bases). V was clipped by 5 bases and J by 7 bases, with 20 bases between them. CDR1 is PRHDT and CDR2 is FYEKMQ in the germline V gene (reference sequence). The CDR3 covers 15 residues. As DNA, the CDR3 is TGTGCCAGCAGCCCCCTGGCAGGGTCGGTCGGTGGCTACACCTTC. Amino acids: CASSPLAGSVGGYTF.

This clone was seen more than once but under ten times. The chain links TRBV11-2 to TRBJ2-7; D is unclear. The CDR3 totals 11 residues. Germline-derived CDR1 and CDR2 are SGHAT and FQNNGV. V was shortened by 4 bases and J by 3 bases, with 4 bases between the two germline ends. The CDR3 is CASSSLYEQYF. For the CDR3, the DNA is TGTGCCAGCAGCTCCCTCTACGAGCAGTACTTC.

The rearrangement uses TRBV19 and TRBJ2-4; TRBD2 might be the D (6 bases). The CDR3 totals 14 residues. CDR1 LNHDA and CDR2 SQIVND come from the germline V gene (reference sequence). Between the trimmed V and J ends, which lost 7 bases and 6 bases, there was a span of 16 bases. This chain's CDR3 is CASKRAGNRNIQYF. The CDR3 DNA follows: TGTGCCAGTAAGCGGGCGGGCAACCGAAACATTCAGTACTTC.

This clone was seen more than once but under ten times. The chain's CDR3 is CASSPLRAMNTEAFF. DNA of the CDR3: TGTGCCAGCTCACCTCTCAGGGCGATGAACACTGAAGCTTTCTTT. The chain employs TRBV18 and TRBJ1-1; D may be TRBD1 (5 bases). The CDR3 has 15 residues. In germline, CDR1 is KGHSH, CDR2 LQKENI. V was clipped by 3 bases and J by 0 bases, with 11 bases between them.

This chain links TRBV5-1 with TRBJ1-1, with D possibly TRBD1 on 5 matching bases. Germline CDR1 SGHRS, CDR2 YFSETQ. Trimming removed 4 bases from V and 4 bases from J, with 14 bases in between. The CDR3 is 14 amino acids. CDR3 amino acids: CASSRGGVSTEAFF. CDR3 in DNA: TGCGCCAGCAGCCGCGGGGGGGTAAGCACTGAAGCTTTCTTT.

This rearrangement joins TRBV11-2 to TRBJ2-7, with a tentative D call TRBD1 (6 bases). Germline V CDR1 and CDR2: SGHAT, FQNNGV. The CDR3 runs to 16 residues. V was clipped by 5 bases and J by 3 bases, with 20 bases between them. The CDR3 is CASSTGGGQRVYEQYF. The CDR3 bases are TGTGCCAGCAGCACCGGCGGCGGACAGAGAGTCTACGAGCAGTACTTC.

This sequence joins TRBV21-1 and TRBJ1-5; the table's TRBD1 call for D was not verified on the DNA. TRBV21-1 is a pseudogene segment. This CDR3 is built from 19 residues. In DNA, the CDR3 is TGTGCCAGCAACAATTATCCGGGACAGGAGCGGAATAGCAATCAGCCCCAGCATTTT. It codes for CASNNYPGQERNSNQPQHF.

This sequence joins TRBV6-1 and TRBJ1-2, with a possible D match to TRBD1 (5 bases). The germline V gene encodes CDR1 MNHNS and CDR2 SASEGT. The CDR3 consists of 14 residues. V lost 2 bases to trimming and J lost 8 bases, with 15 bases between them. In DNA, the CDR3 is TGTGCCAGCAGTGAACTGGGGCAGGCGGCGGGCTACACCTTC. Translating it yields CASSELGQAAGYTF.

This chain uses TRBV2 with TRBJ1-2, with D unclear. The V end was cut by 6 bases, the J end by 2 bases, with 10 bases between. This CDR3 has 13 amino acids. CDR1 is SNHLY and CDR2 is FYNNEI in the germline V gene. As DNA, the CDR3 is TGTGCCAGCAGCGTTAGTAAGAACTATGGCTACACCTTC. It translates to CASSVSKNYGYTF.

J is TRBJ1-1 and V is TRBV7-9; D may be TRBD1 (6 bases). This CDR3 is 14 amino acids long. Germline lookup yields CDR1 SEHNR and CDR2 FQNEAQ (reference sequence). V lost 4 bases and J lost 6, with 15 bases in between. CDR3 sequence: CASSSNPEGAEAFF. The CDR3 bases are TGTGCCAGCAGCTCAAACCCCGAGGGGGCTGAAGCTTTCTTT. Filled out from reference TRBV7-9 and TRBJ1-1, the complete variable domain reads DTGVSQNPRHKITKRGQNVTFRCDPISEHNRLYWYRQTLGQGPEFLTYFQNEAQLEKSRLLSDRFSAERPKGSFSTLEIQRTEQGDSAMYLCASSSNPEGAEAFFGQGTRLTVV.

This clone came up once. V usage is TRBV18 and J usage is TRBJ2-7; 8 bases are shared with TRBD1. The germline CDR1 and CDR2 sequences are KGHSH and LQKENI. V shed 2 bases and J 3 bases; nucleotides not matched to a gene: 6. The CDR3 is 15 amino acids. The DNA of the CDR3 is TGTGCCAGCTCACCAGCAGGAACAGGGGGCTACGAGCAGTACTTC. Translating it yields CASSPAGTGGYEQYF.

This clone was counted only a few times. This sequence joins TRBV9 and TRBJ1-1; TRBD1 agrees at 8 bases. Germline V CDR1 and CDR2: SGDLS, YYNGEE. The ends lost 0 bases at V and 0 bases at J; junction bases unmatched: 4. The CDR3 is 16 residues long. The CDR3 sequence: CASSVAAGGLNTEAFF. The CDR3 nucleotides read TGTGCCAGCAGCGTAGCGGCAGGGGGCCTGAACACTGAAGCTTTCTTT.

The chain's CDR3 is CASTRQQGTYEQYF. Written as DNA, the CDR3 is TGTGCCAGCACCCGACAACAGGGGACCTACGAGCAGTACTTC. J is TRBJ2-7 and V is TRBV5-4; TRBD1 aligns across 7 bases. V lost 6 bases to trimming and J lost 2 bases; unmatched junction nucleotides: 8. Germline CDR1 SGHNT, CDR2 YYREEE (reference sequence). The CDR3 runs 14 residues.

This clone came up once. CDR3 residues: CASSLAGDGNQPQHF. CDR3 coding DNA: TGCGCCAGCAGCTTGGCAGGGGACGGCAATCAGCCCCAGCATTTT. The chain recombines TRBV5-1 with TRBJ1-5; D perhaps matches TRBD1 (6 bases). Germline loops: CDR1 SGHRS, CDR2 YFSETQ. The V and J ends lost 0 bases and 2 bases respectively, with 9 bases between them. This CDR3 region has 15 residues.

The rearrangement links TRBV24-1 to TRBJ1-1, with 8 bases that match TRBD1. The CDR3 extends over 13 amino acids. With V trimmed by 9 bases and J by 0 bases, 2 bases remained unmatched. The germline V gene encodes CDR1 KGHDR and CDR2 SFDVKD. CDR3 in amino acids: CATRGQVNTEAFF. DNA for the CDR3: TGTGCCACCCGGGGACAGGTGAACACTGAAGCTTTCTTT.

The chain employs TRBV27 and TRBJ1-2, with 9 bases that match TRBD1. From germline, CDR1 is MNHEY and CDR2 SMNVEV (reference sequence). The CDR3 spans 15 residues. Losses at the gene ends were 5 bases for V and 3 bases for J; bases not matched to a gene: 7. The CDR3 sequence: CASSPTGTGYYGYTF. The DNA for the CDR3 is TGTGCCAGCAGTCCAACCGGGACAGGGTACTATGGCTACACCTTC.

The CDR3 protein is CASNLGTGYGYTF. CDR3 in DNA: TGTGCCAGCAATCTCGGGACAGGGTATGGCTACACCTTC. The V call is TRBV2, the J call TRBJ1-2, with TRBD1 matching over 9 bases. The ends lost 7 bases at V and 5 bases at J; junction bases unmatched: 5. Germline CDR1 SNHLY, CDR2 FYNNEI. The CDR3 loop spans 13 amino acids.

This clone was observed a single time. DNA of the CDR3: TGTGCCAGCAGCCAAGCCAGGGGGCGCGGCTACACCTTC. It is translated as CASSQARGRGYTF. The chain has TRBV3-1 (or the pseudogene TRBV3-2) and TRBJ1-2, with 8 bases that match TRBD1. After removal of 1 base from V and 8 bases from J, the junction contained 3 bases not matched to a gene. Germline CDR1 is LGHDT and CDR2 is YNNKEL (reference sequence). The CDR3 is 13 residues long.

The CDR3 sequence is CASSYTIRDRGGYEQYF. The CDR3 nucleotides read TGCGCCAGCAGCTATACTATCCGAGACAGGGGTGGCTACGAGCAGTACTTC. This sequence joins TRBV5-1 and TRBJ2-7; TRBD1 aligns across 8 bases. The CDR3 consists of 17 residues. Germline CDR1 reads SGHRS; CDR2 reads YFSETQ. The trim removed 3 bases at V and 3 bases at J, leaving 14 bases unmatched.